The rows below give T cell receptor beta chains drawn from one sample of a study of tumor-infiltrating lymphocytes in primary liver carcinoma. MiXCR, run by TCRdb on the multiplex PCR reads, gives a single entry per CDR3 protein. The sample yields around 78,000 distinct CDR3 sequences, about 64% seen once. The specimen was liver tumor tissue from sampling region 4. The receptor source for this set is a woman aged 60-75 years with primary liver carcinoma and hepatitis B virus infection. The CDR3 runs from the conserved cysteine through the conserved F or W. D genes are given only for firm matches. Not every row has a clone size; where given, it reads once, few, many or a size class.

TRBJ1-2	TRBD1	many	TRBV12-3/TRBV12-4	CASSSDRAVHGYTF	TGTGCCAGCAGCTCCGACAGGGCGGTTCATGGCTACACCTTC
TRBJ1-2	-	once	TRBV28	CASRTDGGNYDYTF	TGTGCCAGCAGGACAGATGGGGGAAACTATGACTACACCTTC
TRBJ2-5	TRBD2	-	TRBV28	CAISPMVGRAEETQYF	TGTGCAATCAGTCCGATGGTCGGGAGGGCTGAAGAGACCCAGTACTTC
TRBJ2-1	TRBD2	once	TRBV30	CAWSVTSGLYNEQFF	TGTGCATGGAGTGTAACTAGCGGGCTCTACAATGAGCAGTTCTTC
TRBJ2-2	-	-	TRBV6-6	CGISQVRGEAVGELFF	TGTGGCATCAGCCAGGTCAGGGGTGAGGCGGTCGGGGAGCTGTTTTTT
TRBJ2-2	TRBD1	-	TRBV11-3	CASSLAGGTEELFF	TGTGCCAGTAGCTTAGCAGGGGGCACCGAGGAACTGTTTTTT
TRBJ2-7	TRBD2	-	TRBV7-9	CASSLGSTRESHYEQYF	TGTGCCAGCAGTTTAGGATCCACGCGGGAGTCCCACTACGAGCAGTACTTC
TRBJ2-7	TRBD1	-	TRBV11-2	CASSSVQGSTYEQYF	TGTGCCAGCAGCTCAGTACAGGGGTCCACGTACGAACAGTACTTC
TRBJ2-2	TRBD2	-	TRBV29-1	CSARGLVVNTGELFF	TGCAGCGCCCGGGGACTAGTGGTCAACACCGGGGAGCTGTTTTTT
TRBJ2-1	-	-	TRBV28	CAMRQGGFRSYNEQFF	TGTGCCATGAGGCAGGGGGGCTTTAGGTCCTACAATGAGCAGTTCTTC
TRBJ2-5	-	-	TRBV11-2	CVSSLKSMGTQYF	TGTGTCAGCAGCTTAAAATCCATGGGGACCCAGTACTTC
TRBJ1-2	-	-	TRBV11-2	CASSLIGRGYDYAF	TGTGCCAGCAGCTTAATCGGACGGGGCTATGACTACGCCTTC
TRBJ2-7	-	-	TRBV14	CTSGQDGVGPVLEQYF	TGTACCAGCGGCCAAGATGGGGTGGGTCCCGTGCTAGAGCAGTACTTC
TRBJ1-1	TRBD1	-	TRBV6-6	CASSNSRTGLNTEAFF	TGTGCCAGCAGTAACTCAAGGACAGGTCTGAACACTGAAGCTTTCTTC
TRBJ2-3	TRBD2	-	TRBV11-3	CASSLGTSGRATDTQYF	TGTGCCAGCAGCTTAGGAACTAGCGGGAGAGCGACAGATACGCAGTATTTT
TRBJ1-5	-	many	TRBV4-1	CASSQEIVVFNQPQHF	TGCGCCAGCAGCCAAGAAATAGTTGTCTTCAATCAGCCCCAGCATTTT
TRBJ1-2	-	-	TRBV21-1	CASSKGYGRGCDGYTF	TGTGCCAGCAGCAAAGGTTATGGCAGGGGTTGCGATGGCTACACCTTC
TRBJ2-7	-	-	TRBV5-1	CASSLVVSFYEQYF	TGCGCCAGCAGCTTGGTTGTGAGTTTCTATGAGCAGTACTTC
TRBJ1-2	-	-	TRBV6-1	CANRFGSTNYGYTF	TGTGCCAACAGATTTGGCAGCACTAACTATGGCTACACGTTC
TRBJ2-1	-	-	TRBV24-1	CATSDCHSINEQFF	TGTGCCACCAGTGATTGTCATAGTATCAATGAGCAGTTCTTC
TRBJ2-1	TRBD1	-	TRBV9	CASSVRGTGGAVRYNEQFF	TGTGCCAGCAGCGTCAGAGGGACAGGGGGCGCAGTCCGTTACAATGAGCAGTTCTTC
TRBJ2-5	-	-	TRBV20-1	CSVRDQIQETQYF	TGCAGTGTTAGAGATCAGATCCAAGAGACCCAGTACTTC
TRBJ2-1	-	-	TRBV10-3	CAINETSDYNEQFF	TGTGCCATCAATGAGACTAGTGACTACAATGAGCAGTTCTTC
TRBJ2-1	-	once	TRBV6-1	CASSGQDYNEQFF	TGTGCCAGCAGTGGCCAGGACTACAATGAGCAGTTCTTC
TRBJ1-6	-	-	TRBV29-1	CSVAVGASDNSPLHF	TGCAGTGTTGCAGTAGGGGCGTCAGATAATTCACCCCTCCACTTT
TRBJ1-1	TRBD1	many	TRBV6-1	CASSAPGQGARKVNTEAFF	TGTGCCAGCAGTGCGCCGGGACAGGGGGCGCGGAAAGTGAACACTGAAGCTTTCTTT
TRBJ2-3	-	many	TRBV7-8	CASSHLGTSDTQYF	TGTGCCAGCTCACACTTGGGGACTTCAGATACGCAGTATTTT
TRBJ1-1	-	-	TRBV28	CTSNLGDKSEAFF	TGTACTAGCAATTTGGGGGACAAATCTGAAGCTTTCTTT
TRBJ1-3	-	-	TRBV29-1	CSVGGHGNTTCF	TGCAGCGTCGGCGGGCATGGAAACACCACATGTTTT
TRBJ2-1	TRBD1	-	TRBV4-2	CASSQDRGDRVMSF	TGTGCCAGCAGCCAAGATAGGGGAGACAGGGTCATGTCCTTC
TRBJ2-2	-	once	TRBV12-3/TRBV12-4	CASAIAGQTGELFF	TGTGCCAGCGCGATAGCAGGACAGACCGGGGAGCTGTTTTTT
TRBJ2-6	TRBD1	-	TRBV5-1	CASNLARDRTLSGANVLTF	TGCGCCAGCAACTTGGCCCGGGACAGGACACTCTCTGGGGCCAACGTCCTGACTTTC
TRBJ2-3	TRBD1	many	TRBV12-5	CASGLEGAYYTDTQYF	TGTGCTAGTGGTTTGGAGGGGGCGTATTACACAGATACGCAGTATTTT
TRBJ2-3	-	-	TRBV11-2	CTSSLVGSTDTQFF	TGTACCAGCAGCTTAGTTGGGAGCACAGATACACAGTTTTTT
TRBJ2-3	TRBD2	-	TRBV6-5	CASSYSPAGWINTQYF	TGTGCAAGCAGTTACTCGCCAGCGGGATGGATAAATACGCAGTATTTT
TRBJ1-1	TRBD1	-	TRBV29-1	CSVLTGTEGTEAFF	TGCAGCGTACTCACCGGGACAGAGGGCACTGAAGCTTTCTTT
TRBJ2-5	-	-	TRBV11-2	CASSYGIVAQGAQYF	TGTGCCAGCAGCTACGGGATAGTGGCTCAAGGGGCCCAGTACTTC
TRBJ1-4	-	-	TRBV19	CASSMWQGNEKLFF	TGTGCCAGTAGTATGTGGCAGGGTAATGAAAAACTGTTTTTT
TRBJ1-1	-	-	TRBV12-3/TRBV12-4	CATSRPGNTEAFF	TGTGCCACCAGCCGACCGGGGAACACTGAAGCATTCTTT
TRBJ2-5	-	-	TRBV7-9	CASSLEAGPGQETQYF	TGTGCCAGCAGCTTAGAGGCAGGGCCGGGCCAAGAGACCCAGTACTTC
TRBJ1-1	-	-	TRBV29-1	CSVGGQNTEASF	TGCAGCGTGGGGGGGCAAAATACTGAAGCTTCCTTT
TRBJ2-3	-	-	TRBV11-3	CASSLVPGGTDMQYF	TGCGCCAGTAGCTTAGTGCCAGGAGGCACAGATATGCAGTATTTC
TRBJ1-2	-	-	TRBV11-2	CASILDMTGNYGYTF	TGTGCCAGCATCTTGGATATGACAGGAAACTATGGCTACACCTTC
TRBJ1-1	TRBD1	-	TRBV4-1	CASGQDYRGETEAFF	TGTGCCAGCGGCCAAGATTACAGGGGAGAGACAGAAGCTTTCTTT
TRBJ2-7	-	-	TRBV29-1	CSALSEYEQYF	TGTAGCGCCCTCTCAGAGTACGAGCAGTACTTC
TRBJ2-1	-	-	TRBV5-6	CASSLQARPESEQFF	TGTGCCAGCAGCTTACAAGCGAGGCCCGAGAGTGAGCAGTTCTTC
TRBJ1-6	-	-	TRBV7-3	CASSLSSDSPLHF	TGTGCCAGCAGCTTATCCTCTGATTCACCCCTCCACTTT
TRBJ1-1	-	-	TRBV2	CASSEDLRASAEAFF	TGTGCCAGCAGTGAAGACCTCAGGGCATCTGCTGAAGCTTTCTTT
TRBJ2-7	TRBD2	-	TRBV5-4	CASSPLGGAGVDEQYF	TGTGCCAGCAGCCCGCTGGGGGGAGCGGGAGTTGACGAGCAATACTTC
TRBJ1-6	-	-	TRBV10-2	CANSEGGNNSPLHF	TGTGCCAACAGTGAGGGAGGGAATAATTCACCCCTCCACTTT
TRBJ2-7	-	-	TRBV2	CASISWSSYEQNF	TGCGCCAGCATTAGTTGGAGCTCCTACGAGCAGAACTTC
TRBJ2-1	-	many	TRBV4-2	CASSQQTGIWNEQFF	TGTGCCAGCAGCCAACAAACAGGGATTTGGAATGAGCAGTTCTTC
TRBJ2-7	TRBD2	-	TRBV6-6	CASTSGLAGPYKQYF	TGTGCCAGCACCTCCGGGTTAGCGGGACCCTACAAACAGTACTTC
TRBJ2-2	-	-	TRBV11-1	CASRRSLVTGELFF	TGTGCCAGCAGACGGAGCCTTGTCACCGGGGAGCTGTTTTTT
TRBJ1-2	-	-	TRBV4-1	CACSRDIRGGYTF	TGCGCCTGCAGCCGGGACATAAGGGGTGGCTACACTTTC